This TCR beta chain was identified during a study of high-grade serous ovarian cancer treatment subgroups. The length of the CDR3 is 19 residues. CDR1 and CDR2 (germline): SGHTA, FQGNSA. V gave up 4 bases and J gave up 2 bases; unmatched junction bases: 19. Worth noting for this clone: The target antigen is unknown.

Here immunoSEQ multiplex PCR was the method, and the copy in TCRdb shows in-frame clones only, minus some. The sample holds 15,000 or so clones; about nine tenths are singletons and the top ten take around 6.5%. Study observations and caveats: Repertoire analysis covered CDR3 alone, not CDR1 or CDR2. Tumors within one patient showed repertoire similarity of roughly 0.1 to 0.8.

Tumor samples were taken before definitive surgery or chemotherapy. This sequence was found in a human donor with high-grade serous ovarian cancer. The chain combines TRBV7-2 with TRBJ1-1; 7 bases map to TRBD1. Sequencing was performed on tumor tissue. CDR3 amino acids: CASSSPPGGRGPLNTEAFF. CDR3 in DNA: TGTGCCAGCAGCTCCCCACCGGGCGGTAGGGGGCCCCTTAACACTGAAGCTTTCTTT.